This T cell receptor beta chain was sequenced during a study of blood T cell repertoires in COVID-19. The germline V gene has CDR1 SGHRS and CDR2 YFSETQ. Trimming cost V 4 bases and J 4 bases; bases outside gene matches: 5. The CDR3 extends over 14 amino acids. Profiled with immunoSEQ multiplex PCR; TCRdb holds only in-frame clones, not every one. This table holds about 110,000 clones, approximately 87% found once. The chain employs TRBV5-1 and TRBJ2-3, with 8 bases that match TRBD2. This clonotype originated in a woman in her fifties or sixties with acute or convalescent COVID-19. The sample consisted of peripheral blood. CDR3 coding DNA: TGCGCCAGCAGCATCGGGACTAGATCAGATACGCAGTATTTT. Its protein product is CASSIGTRSDTQYF.